The 15 T cell receptor beta chains given below trace back to one sample, sequenced in a study of T cells in Graves' hyperthyroidism and ophthalmopathy (dated by TCRdb to 2018 to 2020). The library was generated by multiplex PCR. The listed sequencing device is Illumina HiSeq 2000. The TCR beta CDR3 regions were amplified from RNA transcripts. The first round of RT-PCR for the TCR CDR3 was performed with the HTBI primer set and the Qiagen OneStep RT-PCR kit. TCRdb applied fastp at Q25 and MiXCR to the public reads, then kept only in-frame beta chains. Each CDR3 protein appears once, grouped with its most common genes and DNA. The sample data list more than 300,000 distinct CDR3 sequences, and about 18% of these were observed just once. Less than 45% of the sample is in the top ten clones. Sequences were obtained from blood. Every receptor here comes from a man aged 18 to 30 with Graves' ophthalmopathy.

This clonotype was counted many times. The J gene is TRBJ2-1, the V gene TRBV3-1; no reliable D call. Germline V CDR1 and CDR2: LGHDT, YNNKEL (reference sequence). Trimming stripped 1 base from V and 3 bases from J, with 13 bases between. This CDR3 region has 16 residues. The CDR3 reads CASSQGRPTDYNEQFF. In DNA, the CDR3 is TGTGCCAGCAGCCAAGGGCGTCCAACCGACTACAATGAGCAGTTCTTC.

This clonotype has only a few counts. The chain uses TRBV5-8 and TRBJ1-5; D unresolved. The CDR3 contains 14 residues. The germline V gene has CDR1 SGHTS and CDR2 YDEGEE. Trimming pared 4 bases from V and 9 bases from J, leaving 17 bases between. The CDR3 DNA is TGTGCCAGCAGCCCCCGGAGGAGTACTGTGCCCCAGCATTTT. Translated: CASSPRRSTVPQHF.

Many counts were recorded for this clonotype. The rearrangement joins TRBV13 to TRBJ1-1; D unresolved. The CDR3 loop spans 13 amino acids. Looked up from germline, CDR1 is PRHDT and CDR2 is FYEKMQ (reference sequence). V was shortened by 6 bases and J by 3 bases, with 11 bases between the two germline ends. CDR3: CASRQGLHTEAFF. For the CDR3, the DNA is TGTGCCAGCAGACAAGGACTGCACACTGAAGCTTTCTTT.

This clonotype was seen repeatedly, ten times or more. V is TRBV11-1 and J is TRBJ2-3; tentatively, D is TRBD1 or TRBD2 (5 bases each). Germline-derived CDR1 and CDR2 are SGHAT and FQDESV (reference sequence). The CDR3 consists of 16 residues. The V gene lost 1 base and the J gene lost 0 bases, with 11 bases spanning the gap. The CDR3 protein is CASSLVGGMSTDTQYF. The CDR3 DNA follows: TGTGCCAGCAGCTTAGTTGGGGGTATGAGCACAGATACGCAGTATTTT.

There are many counts of this clonotype. The chain recombines TRBV7-2 with TRBJ2-1; 8 bases agree with TRBD2. The J segment lost 9 bases and the V segment lost 1 base, leaving 11 bases of the junction unmatched. The CDR3 consists of 16 residues. Germline CDR1 and CDR2: SGHTA and FQGNSA. CDR3 sequence reads: CASSLGGAGARGEQFF. The CDR3 coding sequence is TGTGCCAGCAGCTTAGGAGGAGCGGGGGCCAGGGGTGAGCAGTTCTTC.

This clonotype was seen repeatedly, ten times or more. The chain joins TRBV15 to TRBJ1-5; tentatively, D is TRBD1 (6 bases). The germline V and J ends were trimmed by 2 bases and 4 bases, with 12 bases remaining between them. This CDR3 has 15 residues. Germline CDR1 reads LNHNV; CDR2 reads YYDKDF (reference sequence). The CDR3: CATSRTGGENQPQHF. The CDR3, as DNA: TGTGCCACCAGCAGAACCGGGGGCGAAAATCAGCCCCAGCATTTT.

This clonotype was seen at least ten times. V gene TRBV28 combines with J gene TRBJ2-3, with 16 bases identical to TRBD2. Looked up from germline, CDR1 is MDHEN and CDR2 is SYDVKM. The CDR3 has 18 amino acids. Germline trimming cut 6 bases from V and 5 bases from J; bases unmatched to any gene: 11. As DNA, the CDR3 is TGTGCCAGCAGCTCCGGGACTAGCGGGGGGGTGGTCGGAGATACGCAGTATTTT. Protein: CASSSGTSGGVVGDTQYF.

The gene calls are TRBV2 and TRBJ1-5; D possibly corresponds to TRBD1 (5 bases). The ends were cut back, 8 bases at V and 2 bases at J, with 19 bases in the middle. This CDR3 has 16 residues. Germline V gene sequence: CDR1 SNHLY, CDR2 FYNNEI. The CDR3: CASVREEDGGNQPQHF. The CDR3 DNA follows: TGTGCCAGCGTCAGGGAGGAGGACGGTGGCAATCAGCCCCAGCATTTT.

This clonotype was detected only a few times. This chain connects TRBV6-2 or TRBV6-3 to TRBJ2-7; 10 bases match TRBD1. Germline V gene data show CDR1 as MNHEY and CDR2 as SVGEGT. This CDR3 is 15 amino acids long. Trimming removed 7 bases from V and 3 bases from J; junction bases left unmatched: 9. The CDR3: CASTPGQGVSYEQYF. The CDR3 nucleotides read TGTGCCAGCACTCCCGGACAGGGGGTAAGCTACGAGCAGTACTTC.

The V call is TRBV9, the J call TRBJ1-1; weak D call: TRBD1 (6 bases). The germline V gene encodes CDR1 SGDLS and CDR2 YYNGEE. This CDR3 has 14 residues. V was shortened by 3 bases and J by 8 bases, with 17 bases between the two germline ends. CDR3 amino acids: CASSGPQKGVEAFF. The CDR3 coding sequence is TGTGCCAGCAGCGGGCCCCAGAAGGGGGTCGAAGCTTTCTTT.

The V and J genes are TRBV6-5 and TRBJ2-7; D might be TRBD2 (6 bases). Trimming shortened V by 7 bases and J by 4 bases, and 20 bases separated the two germline ends. The CDR3 has 15 amino acids. The germline V gene has CDR1 MNHEY and CDR2 SVGAGI. In nucleotides, the CDR3 is TGTGCCAGCATTTTCCAGTATGGGAGGAGATACGAGCAGTACTTC. It translates to CASIFQYGRRYEQYF.

Ten or more counts support this clonotype. The rearrangement links TRBV7-2 to TRBJ2-7; either TRBD1 or TRBD2 may fit D (5 bases each). V was shortened by 5 bases and J by 2 bases, with 10 bases between the two germline ends. Germline V gives CDR1 SGHTA, CDR2 FQGNSA. The CDR3 runs to 13 residues. CDR3 residues: CASSGTRTYEQYF. The CDR3 bases are TGTGCCAGCAGCGGGACGCGCACCTACGAGCAGTACTTC.

The V and J genes are TRBV9 and TRBJ2-1; D unclear. Trimming pared 0 bases from V and 3 bases from J, leaving 10 bases between. The germline V gene has CDR1 SGDLS and CDR2 YYNGEE. The CDR3 extends over 15 amino acids. CDR3: CASSVEPGYYNEQFF. CDR3 bases: TGTGCCAGCAGCGTAGAGCCTGGTTACTACAATGAGCAGTTCTTC. Based on the CDR3 plus reference TRBV9 and TRBJ2-1, the full variable domain is DSGVTQTPKHLITATGQRVTLRCSPRSGDLSVYWYQQSLDQGLQFLIQYYNGEERAKGNILERFSAQQFPDLHSELNLSSLELGDSALYFCASSVEPGYYNEQFFGPGTRLTVL.

Many counts were recorded for this clonotype. V gene TRBV24-1 combines with J gene TRBJ2-2; 8 nucleotides agree with TRBD2. V lost 0 bases, J lost 7 bases, and 6 bases stayed unmatched. The CDR3 has 16 residues. CDR1 and CDR2 (germline): KGHDR, SFDVKD. The CDR3 here is CATSDLSGGAGGELFF. CDR3 nucleotides: TGTGCCACCAGTGATTTGAGCGGGGGCGCCGGCGGGGAGCTGTTTTTT.

The rearrangement uses TRBV5-6 and TRBJ1-2; D uncertain. V lost 2 bases to trimming and J lost 2 bases, with 10 bases between them. Germline V CDR1 and CDR2: SGHDT, YYEEEE. The CDR3 sequence is 14 residues long. The CDR3 is CASSFSAANYGYTF. CDR3 nucleotides: TGTGCCAGCAGCTTTAGCGCAGCCAACTATGGCTACACCTTC.